A single sample is the source of the 23 T cell receptor beta chains below, sequenced in a study of vaccination and CD4 T cells after COVID-19. With the Oncomine TCR Beta short-read assay, DNA from cultured CD4+ T cells was sequenced. One entry per CDR3 protein, called by TCRdb with MiXCR from the PCR reads. The sample lists under 20,000 distinct CDR3 sequences, 80% to 85% occurring once. Sample treatment: approximately 9-day PBMC culture with coronavirus spike peptide pools or control peptides (ViraFEST assay). Antigens of these TCRs are unknown. The sequences come from CD4+ T cells from blood, cultured in vitro, collected after SARS-CoV-2 vaccination. The source of these receptors is a human donor who received a COVID-19 vaccine.

The chain combines TRBV30 with TRBJ2-3; the D is unclear. The ends were cut back, 0 bases at V and 0 bases at J, with 10 bases in the middle. CDR1 GTSNPN and CDR2 SVGIG come from the germline V gene (reference sequence). The CDR3 is made up of 15 amino acids. The CDR3 nucleotides are TGTGCCTGGAGTGTACGAGCCATTAGCACAGATACGCAGTATTTT. Encoded protein: CAWSVRAISTDTQYF.

The V call is TRBV20-1, the J call TRBJ2-3; 9 nucleotides match TRBD2. The germline CDR1 and CDR2 sequences are DFQATT and SNEGSKA (reference sequence). With V trimmed by 3 bases and J by 2 bases, 12 bases remained unmatched. There are 17 residues in the CDR3. CDR3 protein: CSASPSGGPSYTDTQYF. The CDR3, as DNA: TGCAGTGCTAGTCCCAGCGGGGGGCCATCCTACACAGATACGCAGTATTTT.

The CDR3 nucleotides read TGTGCCAGCAGTCCACGGGGGGGCGGTAACAATGAGCAGTTCTTC. It specifies CASSPRGGGNNEQFF. The V call is TRBV12-3 or TRBV12-4, the J call TRBJ2-1, with 8 bases matching TRBD2. The length of the CDR3 is 15 residues. J was trimmed by 5 bases and V by 5 bases; bases with no gene match: 8.

The rearrangement uses TRBV24-1 and TRBJ2-3, with 13 positions matching TRBD2. The CDR3 runs 16 residues. V trimming: 10 bases; J trimming: 2 bases; junction bases outside the gene matches: 8. The germline CDR1 and CDR2 sequences are KGHDR and SFDVKD. The CDR3 bases are TGTGCCACTACCGGGACTAGCGGGGCTACCACAGATACGCAGTATTTT. Translated: CATTGTSGATTDTQYF.

The V call is TRBV12-3 or TRBV12-4, the J call TRBJ1-3; D unclear. V was shortened by 4 bases and J by 0 bases, with 10 bases between the two germline ends. The CDR3 is made up of 15 amino acids. DNA for the CDR3: TGTGCCAGCAGTTCAACAGCCTTCTCTGGAAACACCATATATTTT. Its translation: CASSSTAFSGNTIYF.

This chain uses TRBV7-2 with TRBJ2-7; 8 bases are a match to TRBD2. The CDR3 consists of 15 residues. Trimming cost V 3 bases and J 1 base; bases outside gene matches: 5. Per the germline V gene, CDR1 is SGHTA and CDR2 is FQGNSA. CDR3 in amino acids: CASSFTPGGSYEQYF. The DNA of the CDR3 is TGTGCCAGCAGCTTTACTCCGGGGGGGTCCTACGAGCAGTACTTC.

V and J are TRBV25-1 and TRBJ1-5; TRBD1 aligns across 7 bases. This CDR3 is 18 amino acids long. J gave up 3 bases and V 6 bases, and 17 bases lay outside the gene matches. Germline CDR1 reads MGHDK; CDR2 reads SYGVNS. As DNA, the CDR3 is TGTGCCAGCAGCGGACGAACCGACCGGGACAGCGACAATCAGCCCCAGCATTTT. It encodes CASSGRTDRDSDNQPQHF.

The chain links TRBV2 to TRBJ2-5, with 7 bases that match TRBD2. V was pared by 3 bases and J by 4 bases, with 17 bases of the junction left unmatched. Per germline, CDR1 SNHLY and CDR2 FYNNEI. CDR3 length: 18 residues. This CDR3 reads CASSDERGGAKLGETQYF. CDR3 bases: TGTGCCAGCAGTGATGAGCGGGGAGGTGCGAAGTTAGGAGAGACCCAGTACTTC.

The V gene is TRBV20-1, the J gene TRBJ2-7; 7 bases map to TRBD2. V shed 5 bases and J 0 bases; nucleotides not matched to a gene: 7. CDR1 and CDR2 from the germline V gene are DFQATT and SNEGSKA (reference sequence). The CDR3 has 14 amino acids. CDR3 in DNA: TGCAGTGCTCGGGACTACCTAACCTCCTACGAGCAGTACTTC. This sequence encodes CSARDYLTSYEQYF.

V and J are TRBV7-2 and TRBJ1-4; D call uncertain. This CDR3 contains 15 residues. Germline CDR1 reads SGHTA; CDR2 reads FQGNSA. V dropped 2 bases and J dropped 4 bases, with 11 bases sitting between them. CDR3 amino acids: CASSLQREVNEKLFF. Here the CDR3 DNA reads TGTGCCAGCAGCTTACAAAGGGAGGTTAATGAAAAACTGTTTTTT.

V gene TRBV5-1 combines with J gene TRBJ1-1, with D perhaps TRBD1 (5 bases). CDR3 size: 12 residues. V dropped 5 bases and J dropped 6 bases, with 11 bases sitting between them. Germline CDR1 reads SGHRS; CDR2 reads YFSETQ. The CDR3 nucleotides read TGCGCCAGCAGTCTGACGGGGGCTGAAGCTTTCTTT. Its translation is CASSLTGAEAFF.

This chain connects TRBV7-2 to TRBJ2-2; D is ambiguous. CDR1 SGHTA and CDR2 FQGNSA come from the germline V gene. The CDR3 length is 14 residues. The V end lost 0 bases, the J end lost 5 bases, and 7 bases lay between the germline ends. The CDR3 reads CASSLAKATGELFF. The DNA for the CDR3 is TGTGCCAGCAGCTTAGCTAAAGCAACCGGGGAGCTGTTTTTT.

The rearrangement links TRBV10-3 to TRBJ2-3, with 10 nucleotides matching TRBD2. After removal of 3 bases from V and 2 bases from J, the junction contained 11 bases not matched to a gene. Germline loops: CDR1 ENHRY, CDR2 SYGVKD. The CDR3 covers 18 residues. The CDR3 DNA reads as TGTGCCATCAGTGACTCCAGCGGGGGGGCGGGAAACACAGATACGCAGTATTTT. It specifies CAISDSSGGAGNTDTQYF.

V is TRBV6-1 and J is TRBJ1-5; 7 positions match TRBD1. CDR1 is MNHNS, CDR2 SASEGT, per germline. The V gene end was trimmed by 5 bases and the J gene end by 4 bases; junction bases not matched to a gene: 8. The CDR3 extends over 15 amino acids. This CDR3 is CASSPTWTGNQPQHF. The CDR3 bases are TGTGCCAGCAGTCCCACTTGGACAGGAAATCAGCCCCAGCATTTT.

The rearrangement uses TRBV7-8 and TRBJ2-5; 8 nucleotides line up with TRBD2. This CDR3 is 15 amino acids long. With 5 bases clipped from V and 5 bases from J, the junction kept 10 bases outside the gene matches. Germline CDR1 SGHVS, CDR2 FQNEAQ. CDR3 in amino acids: CASSVGLAPSETQYF. CDR3 sequence (DNA): TGTGCCAGCAGCGTAGGACTAGCCCCGTCGGAGACCCAGTACTTC.

The chain links TRBV20-1 to TRBJ1-1; TRBD1 matches 7 bases. This CDR3 is built from 17 residues. Germline-derived CDR1 and CDR2 are DFQATT and SNEGSKA (reference sequence). The V segment lost 0 bases and the J segment 4 bases; nucleotides outside the gene matches: 14. DNA of the CDR3: TGCAGTGCTAGAGAGAGAGCCGGGACAGTAGATTTCACTGAAGCTTTCTTT. It is translated as CSARERAGTVDFTEAFF.

J is TRBJ1-1 and V is TRBV14; D not certain. The CDR3 loop spans 15 amino acids. V was cut by 1 base and J by 0 bases, with 9 bases left in between. CDR1 is SGHDN and CDR2 is FVKESK in the germline V gene. As DNA, the CDR3 is TGTGCCAGCAGCCAAGGAATTACGGTGAACACTGAAGCTTTCTTT. Translated: CASSQGITVNTEAFF. Variable domain in full (rest from reference TRBV14 and TRBJ1-1): EAGVTQFPSHSVIEKGQTVTLRCDPISGHDNLYWYRRVMGKEIKFLLHFVKESKQDESGMPNNRFLAERTGGTYSTLKVQPAELEDSGVYFCASSQGITVNTEAFFGQGTRLTVV.

This sequence joins TRBV6-4 and TRBJ1-5; TRBD1 matches at 9 bases. The CDR3 runs 16 residues. Germline values: CDR1 MRHNA, CDR2 SNTAGT. With 5 bases clipped from V and 3 bases from J, the junction kept 8 bases outside the gene matches. The DNA for the CDR3 is TGTGCCAGCAGTTCACGGGACAGGGTCCCCAATCAGCCCCAGCATTTT. Its translation: CASSSRDRVPNQPQHF.

This clonotype has a single count. The J gene is TRBJ2-3, the V gene TRBV2; 9 bases line up with TRBD2. Germline V gives CDR1 SNHLY, CDR2 FYNNEI. The CDR3 runs 15 residues. V was clipped by 6 bases and J by 2 bases; unmatched bases: 6. The DNA for the CDR3 is TGTGCCAGCAGACCCGGACTAGCGAACACAGATACGCAGTATTTT. It specifies CASRPGLANTDTQYF.

This sequence joins TRBV3-1 and TRBJ1-6, with 10 nucleotides matching TRBD1. CDR1 LGHDT and CDR2 YNNKEL come from the germline V gene (reference sequence). V shed 0 bases and J 9 bases; nucleotides not matched to a gene: 5. The CDR3 runs to 16 residues. CDR3: CASSQEVGTGASPLHF. For the CDR3, the DNA is TGTGCCAGCAGCCAAGAGGTTGGGACAGGGGCTTCACCCCTCCACTTT.

By share of the sample, this clonotype is medium-sized. The chain is built from TRBV18 and TRBJ2-5, with D hard to call. The CDR3 consists of 15 residues. Trimming took off 0 bases at V and 5 bases at J, with 13 bases between the two ends. CDR1 is KGHSH, CDR2 LQKENI, per germline. The CDR3 spells CASSPPVAVRETQYF. CDR3 sequence (DNA): TGTGCCAGCTCACCACCGGTCGCAGTTCGGGAGACCCAGTACTTC.

This clonotype was seen a few times. The chain is built from TRBV7-2 and TRBJ1-6, with 7 bases that match TRBD1. Trimming took 1 base from V and 8 from J; bases not matched to a gene: 5. The CDR3 totals 15 residues. Per germline, CDR1 SGHTA and CDR2 FQGNSA. DNA of the CDR3: TGTGCCAGCAGCTTAGGACAGGGTTGGTATTCACCCCTCCACTTT. It yields the protein CASSLGQGWYSPLHF.

CDR3 in amino acids: CASTWGDRARNQPQHF. CDR3 bases: TGTGCCAGTACCTGGGGGGACAGGGCACGCAATCAGCCCCAGCATTTT. The chain links TRBV19 to TRBJ1-5; 9 nucleotides match TRBD1. CDR1 and CDR2 (germline): LNHDA, SQIVND (reference sequence). With 7 bases clipped from V and 2 bases from J, the junction kept 9 bases outside the gene matches. This CDR3 spans 16 amino acids.